This T cell receptor (beta chain) was identified during a study of radiation and T cells in renal cell carcinoma. This clone appeared a single time. Its antigen is as yet unknown. The same CDR3 can be traced to other DNA sequences in this sample. Overall study findings and caveats: Baseline intratumoral clonotype presence is unknown without pretreatment biopsies.

As for time point: blood 4 weeks post-SBRT, at nephrectomy. The sample's treatment: 15 Gy SBRT to primary tumor, nephrectomy 4 weeks later. The germline gives CDR1 LNHDA, CDR2 SQIVND (reference sequence). CDR3 size: 14 residues. Trimming removed 4 bases at V and 5 bases at J, with 11 bases between. Sequencing was performed with immunoSEQ multiplex PCR; in TCRdb, only in-frame clones are kept and a portion is missing. The sample lists fewer than 200,000 clones, about nine tenths occurring once. The sequencing used blood, collected from a patient whose treatment included radiotherapy and nephrectomy. The gene calls are TRBV19 and TRBJ2-2, with D maybe TRBD1 (5 bases). The TCR sequence derives from a woman aged 45 to 65 with renal cell carcinoma. The CDR3 DNA is TGTGCCAGTAGTACCCAGGGTACAACCGGGGAGCTGTTTTTT. It translates to CASSTQGTTGELFF.